The sample holds one count of the clone carrying this TCR beta chain. Its specificity is not known. Free of recent acute infections or vaccinations, the donors were healthy HIV-negative adults. CD4+ cell separation produced CD45RA+ naive and CD45RA-negative memory subsets. The CDR3 runs 14 residues. CDR1 PRHDT and CDR2 FYEKMQ come from the germline V gene (reference sequence). Trimming removed 4 bases from V and 3 bases from J; junction bases left unmatched: 6. This record comes from a study of shared clonotypes between healthy human individuals. Overall study results and limits: An effect of sequencing depth on clonotype sharing among donors was expected.

For each subset, genomic DNA was distributed in equal portions over several immunoSEQ plates. The protocol was immunoSEQ multiplex PCR, while the TCRdb copy is restricted to in-frame clones and leaves out a portion. Among a few million clones listed, roughly nine tenths were seen once. The V call is TRBV13, the J call TRBJ2-7; 7 nucleotides line up with TRBD1. Sample: naive CD4+ T cells sorted from blood. Subset denoted: CD45RA+ positively selected. The clonotype comes from a man younger than 35 in good health. In nucleotides, the CDR3 is TGTGCCAGCAGCTACGACAGGGTAGGCTACGAGCAGTACTTC. Encoded protein: CASSYDRVGYEQYF.